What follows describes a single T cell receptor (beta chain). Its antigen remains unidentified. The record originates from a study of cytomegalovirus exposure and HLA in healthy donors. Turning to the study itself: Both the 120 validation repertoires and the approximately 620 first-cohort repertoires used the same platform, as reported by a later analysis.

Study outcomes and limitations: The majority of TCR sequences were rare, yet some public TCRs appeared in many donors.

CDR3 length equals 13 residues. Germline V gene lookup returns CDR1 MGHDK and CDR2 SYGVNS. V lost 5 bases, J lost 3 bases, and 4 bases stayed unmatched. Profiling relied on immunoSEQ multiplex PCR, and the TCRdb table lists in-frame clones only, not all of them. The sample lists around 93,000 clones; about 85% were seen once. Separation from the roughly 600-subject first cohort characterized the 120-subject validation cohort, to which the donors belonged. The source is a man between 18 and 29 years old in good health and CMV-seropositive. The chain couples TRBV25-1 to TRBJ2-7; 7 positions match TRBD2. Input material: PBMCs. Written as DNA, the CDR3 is TGTGCCAGCAGTTATGGCGGGGGCTACGAGCAGTACGTC. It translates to CASSYGGGYEQYV.